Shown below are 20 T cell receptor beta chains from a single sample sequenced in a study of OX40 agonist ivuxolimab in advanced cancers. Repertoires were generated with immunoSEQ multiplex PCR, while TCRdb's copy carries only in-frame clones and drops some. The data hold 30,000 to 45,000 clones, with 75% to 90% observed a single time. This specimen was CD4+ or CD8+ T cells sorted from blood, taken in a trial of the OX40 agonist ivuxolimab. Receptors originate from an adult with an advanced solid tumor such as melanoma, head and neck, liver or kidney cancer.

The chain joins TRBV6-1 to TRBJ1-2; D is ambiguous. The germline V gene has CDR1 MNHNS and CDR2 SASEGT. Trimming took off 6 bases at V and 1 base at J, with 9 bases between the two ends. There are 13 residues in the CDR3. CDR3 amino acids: CASRVGNNYGYTF. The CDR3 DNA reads TGTGCCAGCAGGGTGGGAAATAACTATGGCTACACCTTC.

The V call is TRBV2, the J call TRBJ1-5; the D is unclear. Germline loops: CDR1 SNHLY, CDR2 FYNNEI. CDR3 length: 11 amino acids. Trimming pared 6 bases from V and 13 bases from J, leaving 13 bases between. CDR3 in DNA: TGTGCCAGCAGCCTCAGTAACGGGCAGCATTTT. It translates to CASSLSNGQHF.

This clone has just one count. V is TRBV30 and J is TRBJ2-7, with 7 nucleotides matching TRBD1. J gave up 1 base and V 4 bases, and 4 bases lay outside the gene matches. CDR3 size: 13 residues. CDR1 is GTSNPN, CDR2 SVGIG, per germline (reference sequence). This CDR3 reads CAWTKGASYEQYF. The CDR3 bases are TGTGCCTGGACAAAGGGGGCTTCCTACGAGCAGTACTTC.

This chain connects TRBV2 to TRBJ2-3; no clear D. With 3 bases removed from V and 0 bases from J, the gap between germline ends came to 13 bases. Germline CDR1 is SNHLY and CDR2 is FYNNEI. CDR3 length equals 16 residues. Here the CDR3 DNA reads TGTGCCAGCAGTGATGGGGTACAGAGTAGCACAGATACGCAGTATTTT. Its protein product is CASSDGVQSSTDTQYF.

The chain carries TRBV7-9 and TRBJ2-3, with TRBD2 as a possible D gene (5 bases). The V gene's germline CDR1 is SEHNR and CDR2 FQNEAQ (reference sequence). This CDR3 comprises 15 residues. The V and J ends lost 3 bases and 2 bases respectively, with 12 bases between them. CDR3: CASSLASGPTDTQYF. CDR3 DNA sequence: TGTGCCAGCAGCTTGGCGAGCGGACCCACAGATACGCAGTATTTT.

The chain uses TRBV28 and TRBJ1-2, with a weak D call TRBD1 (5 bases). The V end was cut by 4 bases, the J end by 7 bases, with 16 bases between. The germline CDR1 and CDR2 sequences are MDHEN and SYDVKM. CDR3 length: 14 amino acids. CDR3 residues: CASSSGLPRAGYTF. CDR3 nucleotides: TGTGCCAGCAGTTCGGGACTCCCAAGGGCTGGCTACACCTTC.

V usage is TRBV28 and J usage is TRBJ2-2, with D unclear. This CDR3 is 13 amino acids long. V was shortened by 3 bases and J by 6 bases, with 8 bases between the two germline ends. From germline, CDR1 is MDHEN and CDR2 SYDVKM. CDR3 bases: TGTGCCAGCAGTTTGATCTTTTCCGGGGAGCTGTTTTTT. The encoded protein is CASSLIFSGELFF.

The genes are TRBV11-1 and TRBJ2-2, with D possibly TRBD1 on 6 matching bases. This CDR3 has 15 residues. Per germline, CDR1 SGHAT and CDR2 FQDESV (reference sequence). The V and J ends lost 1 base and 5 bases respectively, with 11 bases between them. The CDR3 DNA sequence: TGTGCCAGCAGCTTAGTACGGCAGGGGACCGGGGAGCTGTTTTTT. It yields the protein CASSLVRQGTGELFF.

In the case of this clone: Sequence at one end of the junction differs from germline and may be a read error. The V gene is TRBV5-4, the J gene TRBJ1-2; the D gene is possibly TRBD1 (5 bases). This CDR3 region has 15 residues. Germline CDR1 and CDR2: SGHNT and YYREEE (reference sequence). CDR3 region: CASGFTSGGTYGYTF. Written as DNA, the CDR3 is TGTGCCAGCGGCTTCACCTCCGGGGGAACCTATGGCTACACCTTC.

CDR3 sequence (DNA): TGTGCCAGTAGTATGGGACTAGCCTCGGATACGCAGTATTTT. Its translation is CASSMGLASDTQYF. The J gene is TRBJ2-3, the V gene TRBV19; TRBD2 matches 9 bases. Unmatched junction bases numbered 4, after V lost 3 bases and J lost 6 bases. The CDR3 runs to 14 residues. CDR1 is LNHDA and CDR2 is SQIVND in the germline V gene (reference sequence).

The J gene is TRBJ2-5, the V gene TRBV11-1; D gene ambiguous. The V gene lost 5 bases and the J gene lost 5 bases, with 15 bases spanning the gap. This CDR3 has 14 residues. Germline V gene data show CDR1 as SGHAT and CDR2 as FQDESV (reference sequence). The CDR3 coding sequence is TGTGCCAGCAGCATTGGGGTAGATCGGGAGACCCAGTACTTC. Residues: CASSIGVDRETQYF.

The CDR3 DNA follows: TGTGCCTGGAGCTTCCTCGGCGGGAGCTCCTACGAGCAGTACTTC. It translates to CAWSFLGGSSYEQYF. This chain joins TRBV30 and TRBJ2-7; 7 positions agree with TRBD2. CDR3 length equals 15 residues. J lost 0 bases, V lost 3 bases, and 8 bases had no gene match. Germline V gene lookup returns CDR1 GTSNPN and CDR2 SVGIG (reference sequence).

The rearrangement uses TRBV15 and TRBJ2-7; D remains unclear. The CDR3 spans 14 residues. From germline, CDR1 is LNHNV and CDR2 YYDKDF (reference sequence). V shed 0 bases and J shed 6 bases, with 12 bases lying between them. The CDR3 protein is CATSRDRGFAEQYF. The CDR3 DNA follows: TGTGCCACCAGCAGAGATCGTGGTTTCGCCGAGCAGTACTTC.

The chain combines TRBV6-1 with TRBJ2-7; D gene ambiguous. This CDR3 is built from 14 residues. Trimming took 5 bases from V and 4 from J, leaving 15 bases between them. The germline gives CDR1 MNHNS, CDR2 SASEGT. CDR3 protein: CASSMYGASYEQYF. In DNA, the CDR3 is TGTGCCAGCAGTATGTACGGAGCCTCGTACGAGCAGTACTTC.

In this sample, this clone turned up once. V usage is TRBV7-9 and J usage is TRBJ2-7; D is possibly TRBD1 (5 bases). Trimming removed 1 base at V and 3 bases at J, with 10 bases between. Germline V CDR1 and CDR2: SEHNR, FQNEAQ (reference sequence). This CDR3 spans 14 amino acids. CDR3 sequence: CASSLGQNNYEQYF. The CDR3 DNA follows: TGTGCCAGCAGCTTAGGACAGAATAACTACGAGCAGTACTTC. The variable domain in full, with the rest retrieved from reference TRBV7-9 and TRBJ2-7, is DTGVSQNPRHKITKRGQNVTFRCDPISEHNRLYWYRQTLGQGPEFLTYFQNEAQLEKSRLLSDRFSAERPKGSFSTLEIQRTEQGDSAMYLCASSLGQNNYEQYFGPGTRLTVT.

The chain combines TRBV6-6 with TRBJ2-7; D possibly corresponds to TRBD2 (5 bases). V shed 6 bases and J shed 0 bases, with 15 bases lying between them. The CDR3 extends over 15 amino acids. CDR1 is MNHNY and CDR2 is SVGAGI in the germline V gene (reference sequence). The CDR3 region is CASRTGSEASYEQYF. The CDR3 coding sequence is TGTGCCAGCAGAACGGGCTCGGAGGCCTCCTACGAGCAGTACTTC.

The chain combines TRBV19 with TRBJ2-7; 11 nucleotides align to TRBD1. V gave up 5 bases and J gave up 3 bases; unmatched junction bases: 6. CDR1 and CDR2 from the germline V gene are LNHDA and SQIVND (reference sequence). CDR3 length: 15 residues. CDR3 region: CASSGRDRGFYEQYF. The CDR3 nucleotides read TGTGCCAGTAGTGGCCGGGACAGGGGGTTCTACGAGCAGTACTTC.

CDR3 amino acids: CASSRQGASYEQYF. As DNA, the CDR3 is TGTGCCAGCTCACGTCAGGGGGCTTCCTACGAGCAGTACTTC. The gene calls are TRBV18 and TRBJ2-7, with TRBD1 identical over 8 bases. V dropped 4 bases and J dropped 1; count of bases not matched to a gene: 3. The length of the CDR3 is 14 residues. CDR1 and CDR2 from the germline V gene are KGHSH and LQKENI. The variable domain in full, completed from reference TRBV18 and TRBJ2-7, reads NAGVMQNPRHLVRRRGQEARLRCSPMKGHSHVYWYRQLPEEGLKFMVYLQKENIIDESGMPKERFSAEFPKEGPSILRIQQVVRGDSAAYFCASSRQGASYEQYFGPGTRLTVT.

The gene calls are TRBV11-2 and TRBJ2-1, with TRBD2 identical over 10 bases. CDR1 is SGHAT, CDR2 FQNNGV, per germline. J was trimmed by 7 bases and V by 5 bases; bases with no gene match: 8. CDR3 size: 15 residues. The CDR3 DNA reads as TGTGCCAGCAGCCCTAGCGGGAGAAAGAAAAATGAGCAGTTCTTC. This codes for CASSPSGRKKNEQFF.

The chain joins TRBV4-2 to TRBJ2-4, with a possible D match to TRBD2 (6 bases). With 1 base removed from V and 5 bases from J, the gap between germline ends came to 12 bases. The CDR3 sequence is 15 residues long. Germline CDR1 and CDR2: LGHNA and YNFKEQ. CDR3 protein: CASSQGGNTQNIQYF. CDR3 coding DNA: TGTGCCAGCAGCCAAGGCGGGAACACTCAAAACATTCAGTACTTC.